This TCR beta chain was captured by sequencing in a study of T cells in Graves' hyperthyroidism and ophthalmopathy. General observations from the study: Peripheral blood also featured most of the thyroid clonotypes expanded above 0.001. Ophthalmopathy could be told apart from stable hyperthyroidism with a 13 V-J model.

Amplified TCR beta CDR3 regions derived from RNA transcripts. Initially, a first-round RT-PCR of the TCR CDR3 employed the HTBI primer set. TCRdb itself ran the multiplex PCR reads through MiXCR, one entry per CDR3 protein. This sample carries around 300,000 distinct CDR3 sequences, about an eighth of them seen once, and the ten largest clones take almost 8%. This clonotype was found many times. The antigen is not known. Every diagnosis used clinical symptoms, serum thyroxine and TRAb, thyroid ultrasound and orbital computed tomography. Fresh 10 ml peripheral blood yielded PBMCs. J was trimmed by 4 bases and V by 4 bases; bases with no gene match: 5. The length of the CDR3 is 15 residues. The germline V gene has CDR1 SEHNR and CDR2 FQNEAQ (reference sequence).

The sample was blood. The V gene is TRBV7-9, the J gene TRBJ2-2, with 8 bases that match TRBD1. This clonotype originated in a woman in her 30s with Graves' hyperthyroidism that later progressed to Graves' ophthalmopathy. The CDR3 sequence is CASSSDRGVTGELFF. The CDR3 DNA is TGTGCCAGCAGCTCAGACAGGGGTGTCACCGGGGAGCTGTTTTTT.